The 13 T cell receptor beta chains presented below share a single source sample, sequenced in a study of blood T cell repertoires in COVID-19. Sequenced by immunoSEQ multiplex PCR; TCRdb stores in-frame clones only, minus some. This table holds about 200,000 clones, 85% to 90% found once. The sequenced material came from peripheral blood. The receptors shown here come from a man aged 18-30 years with active or convalescent COVID-19.

This sequence joins TRBV19 and TRBJ1-2; D gene uncertain. Germline V gene lookup returns CDR1 LNHDA and CDR2 SQIVND (reference sequence). The CDR3 sequence is 13 residues long. The ends were cut back, 3 bases at V and 6 bases at J, with 11 bases in the middle. The CDR3 region is CASSMVVGDGYTF. As DNA, the CDR3 is TGTGCCAGTAGTATGGTGGTAGGAGATGGCTACACCTTC.

The chain carries TRBV2 and TRBJ1-4, with D unclear. The CDR3 sequence is 12 residues long. The V gene's germline CDR1 is SNHLY and CDR2 FYNNEI. Trimming cost V 8 bases and J 7 bases, with 11 bases left between them. Here the CDR3 DNA reads TGTGCCAGCGTTACCGAGGGTGAAAAACTGTTTTTT. Protein sequence: CASVTEGEKLFF.

V usage is TRBV5-6 and J usage is TRBJ1-2; TRBD1 matches at 9 bases. V gave up 0 bases and J gave up 5 bases; unmatched junction bases: 5. This CDR3 contains 15 residues. CDR1 is SGHDT, CDR2 YYEEEE, per germline. CDR3 sequence (DNA): TGTGCCAGCAGCTTGGAACAGGGGGCGGTGTATGGCTACACCTTC. It encodes CASSLEQGAVYGYTF.

This rearrangement joins TRBV11-2 to TRBJ1-1; the D is unclear. V shed 4 bases and J shed 10 bases, with 10 bases lying between them. CDR3 length: 11 residues. The V gene's germline CDR1 is SGHAT and CDR2 FQNNGV. CDR3 region: CASSSERRAFF. For the CDR3, the DNA is TGTGCCAGCAGCTCGGAAAGGAGAGCTTTCTTT.

This clone was recorded once. The genes are TRBV28 and TRBJ2-5, with 15 bases identical to TRBD2. The CDR3 has 20 amino acids. J was trimmed by 0 bases and V by 5 bases; bases with no gene match: 13. From germline, CDR1 is MDHEN and CDR2 SYDVKM. CDR3 protein: CASSTRTSGGARMDQETQYF. Here the CDR3 DNA reads TGTGCCAGCAGTACGAGGACTAGCGGGGGGGCAAGGATGGACCAAGAGACCCAGTACTTC.

The chain carries TRBV11-3 and TRBJ1-5, with TRBD1 as a possible D gene (6 bases). Germline assignment: CDR1 SGHNT and CDR2 YENEEA. V was shortened by 5 bases and J by 2 bases, with 16 bases between the two germline ends. The CDR3 totals 16 residues. CDR3 sequence: CASSPSRTAGNQPQHF. The CDR3 region has the DNA TGTGCCAGCAGCCCTTCCAGGACAGCGGGCAATCAGCCCCAGCATTTT.

This clone was seen more than once but under ten times. This chain connects TRBV27 to TRBJ2-1; TRBD2 is a possible D gene (5 bases). V dropped 5 bases and J dropped 0 bases, with 11 bases sitting between them. In germline, CDR1 is MNHEY, CDR2 SMNVEV (reference sequence). This CDR3 spans 15 amino acids. The CDR3 reads CASSVSEGSYNEQFF. The CDR3, as DNA: TGTGCCAGCAGTGTTAGCGAGGGCTCCTACAATGAGCAGTTCTTC.

The CDR3 sequence: CAWSPVVITGVIPLHF. CDR3 nucleotides: TGTGCCTGGAGCCCCGTTGTTATCACAGGGGTGATACCCCTCCACTTT. This rearrangement joins TRBV30 to TRBJ1-6, with 7 bases fitting TRBD1. Per the germline V gene, CDR1 is GTSNPN and CDR2 is SVGIG (reference sequence). This CDR3 is 16 amino acids long. V dropped 3 bases and J dropped 12; count of bases not matched to a gene: 17.

This chain links TRBV18 with TRBJ1-2; D is unresolved. Trimming shortened V by 2 bases and J by 3 bases, and 13 bases separated the two germline ends. Looked up from germline, CDR1 is KGHSH and CDR2 is LQKENI. The CDR3 contains 15 residues. CDR3 loop: CASSPGQSNYYGYTF. CDR3 in DNA: TGTGCCAGCTCACCAGGGCAGTCGAACTACTATGGCTACACCTTC.

This clone was detected only once. This chain uses TRBV14 with TRBJ1-2; unclear D gene. Germline V gives CDR1 SGHDN, CDR2 FVKESK. The CDR3 spans 12 residues. The V gene lost 2 bases and the J gene lost 5 bases, with 6 bases spanning the gap. The CDR3 sequence is CASSQSLYGYTF. CDR3 nucleotide sequence: TGTGCCAGCAGCCAATCTTTGTATGGCTACACCTTC.

The V call is TRBV6-5, the J call TRBJ2-5; 7 nucleotides line up with TRBD1. With 5 bases clipped from V and 0 bases from J, the junction kept 3 bases outside the gene matches. The germline V gene encodes CDR1 MNHEY and CDR2 SVGAGI. This CDR3 is built from 14 residues. The CDR3 sequence: CASSRGQHQETQYF. The CDR3 DNA follows: TGTGCCAGCAGTAGGGGACAGCACCAAGAGACCCAGTACTTC.

The chain uses TRBV11-2 and TRBJ2-7, with D perhaps TRBD2 (6 bases). The germline V gene encodes CDR1 SGHAT and CDR2 FQNNGV. The CDR3 is 15 amino acids. V was shortened by 7 bases and J by 4 bases, with 20 bases between the two germline ends. Here the CDR3 reads CASNEEAGQYYEQYF. CDR3 nucleotide sequence: TGTGCCAGCAACGAAGAGGCGGGGCAGTATTACGAGCAGTACTTC.

The V gene is TRBV28, the J gene TRBJ1-5, with no clear D. V shed 5 bases and J shed 3 bases, with 14 bases lying between them. In germline, CDR1 is MDHEN, CDR2 SYDVKM. There are 15 residues in the CDR3. The CDR3: CASSGISGINQPQHF. For the CDR3, the DNA is TGTGCCAGCAGTGGAATCTCCGGGATCAATCAGCCCCAGCATTTT.